The clone carrying this T cell receptor (beta chain) was detected many times. The sample originates from a study of T cells of healthy individuals. TCRdb independently ran MiXCR on the 5' RACE reads; one entry per CDR3 protein. The table records some 69,000 distinct CDR3 sequences, about 17% of them present only once. This CDR3 is built from 14 residues. The V gene lost 3 bases and the J gene lost 6 bases, with 12 bases spanning the gap. Germline-derived CDR1 and CDR2 are MRHNA and SNTAGT. The origin of this receptor is a human donor in good health. The chain joins TRBV6-4 to TRBJ1-5; the D gene is possibly TRBD1 (6 bases). The CDR3 DNA follows: TGTGCCAGCAGTGAGGCCGGAGGGGGTCAGCCCCAGCATTTT. This codes for CASSEAGGGQPQHF.